The subject of this entry is one T cell receptor beta chain. The antigen remains unidentified. The data were taken from a study of cytomegalovirus exposure and HLA in healthy donors. Study-wide results and limits: Altogether, 170 or so TCR beta chains were recorded as cytomegalovirus-associated.

This CDR3 has 15 amino acids. V was trimmed by 1 base and J by 1 base, leaving 11 bases between them. Germline CDR1 SGHRS, CDR2 YFSETQ. PCR employed 60 Vbeta and 13 Jbeta primers. Sequenced by immunoSEQ multiplex PCR; TCRdb stores in-frame clones only, minus some. Of around 210,000 clones in the sample, approximately 79% were seen once. The sequence was collected from a man between 50 and 59 years old in good health and CMV-seronegative. The specimen sequenced was PBMCs. The V and J genes are TRBV5-1 and TRBJ1-1, with D uncertain. CDR3 loop: CASSLIQNSNTEAFF. In DNA, the CDR3 is TGCGCCAGCAGCTTGATACAGAATTCGAACACTGAAGCTTTCTTT. The complete variable domain, with remaining parts taken from reference TRBV5-1 and TRBJ1-1, reads KAGVTQTPRYLIKTRGQQVTLSCSPISGHRSVSWYQQTPGQGLQFLFEYFSETQRNKGNFPGRFSGRQFSNSRSEMNVSTLELGDSALYLCASSLIQNSNTEAFFGQGTRLTVV.